The following is a T cell receptor beta chain sequence with its context. The data belong to a study of T-cell reconstitution after alpha-beta-depleted transplantation in children. In germline, CDR1 is KGHSH, CDR2 LQKENI. This CDR3 spans 14 amino acids. The ends lost 6 bases at V and 5 bases at J; junction bases unmatched: 6. TCRbeta library preparation incorporated unique molecular identifiers. TCRdb independently ran MiXCR on the PCR reads; one entry per CDR3 protein. The data show over 550,000 distinct CDR3 sequences, with roughly a tenth seen just once and around 4% held by the top ten. J is TRBJ2-2 and V is TRBV18; 7 bases are a match to TRBD2. Material: PBMCs from the stem cell graft donor, obtained from the stem cell graft. The sequence was collected from a human donor who donated a stem cell graft to a child with acute myeloid leukemia. Written as DNA, the CDR3 is TGTGCCAGCTCCCTCCCGCGGGAGACCGGGGAGCTGTTTTTT. Translation: CASSLPRETGELFF.